The present entry profiles one T cell receptor beta chain with its context. This specimen belongs to a study of Graves' ophthalmopathy and Graves' hyperthyroidism. Newly diagnosed, the hyperthyroidism patients had under 2 months' duration and were aged 18 to 65. Diagnoses were established from clinical symptoms, serum thyroxine, TRAb, thyroid ultrasound and orbital computed tomography. The sequenced template was RNA, covering the TCR beta CDR3 region. HTBI primers primed a first-round RT-PCR, and a second-round multiplex PCR followed. MiXCR was run by TCRdb on the multiplex PCR reads, yielding one entry per CDR3 protein. Among hundreds of thousands of distinct CDR3 sequences listed, approximately 21% were seen once. The CDR3 is made up of 14 amino acids. Trimming took 6 bases from V and 9 from J, leaving 18 bases between them. Germline loops: CDR1 MNHEY, CDR2 SVGEGT.

Sequencing was carried out using peripheral blood. This chain joins TRBV6-2 or TRBV6-3 and TRBJ2-4; D is unclear. This TCR was recovered from a woman aged 18 to 35 with stable Graves' hyperthyroidism. The CDR3 bases are TGTGCCAGCAGGAGTATCTGGCGGCATCGCATTCAGTACTTC. It specifies CASRSIWRHRIQYF.